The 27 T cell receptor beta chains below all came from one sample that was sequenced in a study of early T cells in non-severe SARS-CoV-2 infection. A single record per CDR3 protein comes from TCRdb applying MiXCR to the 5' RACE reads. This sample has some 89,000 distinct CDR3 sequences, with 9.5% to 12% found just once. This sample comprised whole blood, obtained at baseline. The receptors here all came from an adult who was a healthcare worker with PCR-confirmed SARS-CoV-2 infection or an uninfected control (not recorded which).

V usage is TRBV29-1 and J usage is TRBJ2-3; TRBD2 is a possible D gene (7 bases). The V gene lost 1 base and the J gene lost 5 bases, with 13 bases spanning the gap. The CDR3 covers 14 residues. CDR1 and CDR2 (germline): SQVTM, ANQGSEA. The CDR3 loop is CSVEVGGLGDTQYF. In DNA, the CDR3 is TGCAGCGTTGAAGTCGGGGGGCTGGGAGATACGCAGTATTTT.

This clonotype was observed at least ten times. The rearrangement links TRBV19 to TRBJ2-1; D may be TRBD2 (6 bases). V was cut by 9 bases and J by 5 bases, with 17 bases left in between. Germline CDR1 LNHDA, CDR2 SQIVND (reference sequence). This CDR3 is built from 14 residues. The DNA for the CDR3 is TGTGCCAGCGGAGTGGTAGCGGTTAACAATGAGCAGTTCTTC. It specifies CASGVVAVNNEQFF.

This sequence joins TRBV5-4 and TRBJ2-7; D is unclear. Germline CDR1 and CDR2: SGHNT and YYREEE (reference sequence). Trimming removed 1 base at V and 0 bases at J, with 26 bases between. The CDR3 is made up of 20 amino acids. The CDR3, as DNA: TGTGCCAGCAGCTTGTCTTTTGTGGGCAAGGCCGAGCATGACTCCTACGAGCAGTACTTC. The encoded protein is CASSLSFVGKAEHDSYEQYF.

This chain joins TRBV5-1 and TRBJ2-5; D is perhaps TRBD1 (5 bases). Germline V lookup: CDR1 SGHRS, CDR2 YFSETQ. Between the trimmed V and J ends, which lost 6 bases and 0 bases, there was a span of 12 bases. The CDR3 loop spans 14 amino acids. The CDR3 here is CASTEAGHQETQYF. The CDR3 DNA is TGCGCCAGCACCGAAGCAGGGCACCAAGAGACCCAGTACTTC.

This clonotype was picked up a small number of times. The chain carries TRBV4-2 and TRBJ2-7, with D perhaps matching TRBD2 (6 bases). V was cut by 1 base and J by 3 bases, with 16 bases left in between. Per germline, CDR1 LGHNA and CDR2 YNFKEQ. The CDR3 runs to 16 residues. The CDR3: CASSQVVGRGFYEQYF. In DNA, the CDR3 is TGTGCCAGCAGCCAAGTCGTTGGCCGGGGGTTCTACGAGCAGTACTTC.

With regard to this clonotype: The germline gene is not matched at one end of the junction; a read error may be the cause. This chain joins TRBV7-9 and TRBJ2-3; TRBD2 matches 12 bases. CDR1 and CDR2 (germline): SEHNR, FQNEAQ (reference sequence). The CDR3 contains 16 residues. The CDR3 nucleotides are TGTGCCAGCAGCTTAGGGACTAGCGGGGTCACAGATACGCTGTATTTT. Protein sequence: CASSLGTSGVTDTLYF.

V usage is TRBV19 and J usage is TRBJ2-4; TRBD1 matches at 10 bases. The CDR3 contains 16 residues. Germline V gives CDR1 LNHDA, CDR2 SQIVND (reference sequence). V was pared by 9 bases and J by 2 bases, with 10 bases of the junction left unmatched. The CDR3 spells CASSPRTGGTKNIQYF. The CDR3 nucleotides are TGTGCCAGCAGTCCCCGGACAGGGGGAACCAAAAACATTCAGTACTTC.

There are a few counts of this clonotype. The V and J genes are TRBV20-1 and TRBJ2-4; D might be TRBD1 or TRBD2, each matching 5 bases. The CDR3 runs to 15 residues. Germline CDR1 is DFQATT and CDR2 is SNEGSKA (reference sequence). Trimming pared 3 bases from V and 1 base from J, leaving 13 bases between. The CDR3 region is CSASTRGRAKNIQYF. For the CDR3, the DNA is TGCAGTGCTAGTACGAGGGGCAGGGCCAAAAACATTCAGTACTTC.

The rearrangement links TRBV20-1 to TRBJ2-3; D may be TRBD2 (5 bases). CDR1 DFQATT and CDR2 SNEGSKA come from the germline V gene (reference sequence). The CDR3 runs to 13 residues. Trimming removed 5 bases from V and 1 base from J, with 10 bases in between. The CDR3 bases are TGCAGTGCTGAGCGGAGCGGCACAGATACGCAGTATTTT. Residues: CSAERSGTDTQYF.

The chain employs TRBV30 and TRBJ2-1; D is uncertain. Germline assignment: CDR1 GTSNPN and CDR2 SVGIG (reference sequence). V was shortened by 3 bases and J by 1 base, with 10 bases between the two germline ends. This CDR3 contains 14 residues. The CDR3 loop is CAWSLTLSYNEQFF. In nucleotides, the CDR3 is TGTGCCTGGAGCTTGACACTGTCCTACAATGAGCAGTTCTTC.

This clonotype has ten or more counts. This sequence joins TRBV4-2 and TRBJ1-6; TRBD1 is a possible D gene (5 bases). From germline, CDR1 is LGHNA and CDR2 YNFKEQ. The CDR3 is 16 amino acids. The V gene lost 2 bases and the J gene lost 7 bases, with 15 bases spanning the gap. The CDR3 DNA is TGTGCCAGCAGCCAACCAAGGGCCAGGACAAATTCACCCCTCCACTTT. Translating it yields CASSQPRARTNSPLHF.

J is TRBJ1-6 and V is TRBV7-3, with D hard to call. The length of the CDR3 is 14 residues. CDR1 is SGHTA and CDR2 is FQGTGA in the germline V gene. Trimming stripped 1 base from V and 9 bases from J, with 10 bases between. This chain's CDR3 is CASSLMGDGSPLHF. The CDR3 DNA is TGTGCCAGCAGCTTAATGGGAGATGGTTCACCCCTCCACTTT.

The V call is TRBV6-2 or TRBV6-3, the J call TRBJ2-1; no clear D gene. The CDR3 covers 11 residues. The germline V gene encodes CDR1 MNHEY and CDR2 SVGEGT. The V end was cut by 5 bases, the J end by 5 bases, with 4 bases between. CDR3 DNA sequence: TGTGCCAGCAGTAGAAACAATGAGCAGTTCTTC. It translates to CASSRNNEQFF.

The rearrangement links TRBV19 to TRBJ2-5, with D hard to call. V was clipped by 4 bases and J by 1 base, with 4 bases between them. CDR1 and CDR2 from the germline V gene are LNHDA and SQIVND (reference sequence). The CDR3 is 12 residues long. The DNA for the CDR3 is TGTGCCAGTAGTAGAGTCCAAGAGACCCAGTACTTC. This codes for CASSRVQETQYF.

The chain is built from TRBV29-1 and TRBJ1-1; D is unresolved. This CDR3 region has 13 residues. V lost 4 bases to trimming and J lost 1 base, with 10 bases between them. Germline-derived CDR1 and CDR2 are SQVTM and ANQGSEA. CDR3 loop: CSVVRTANTEAFF. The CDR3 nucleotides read TGCAGCGTTGTTAGGACGGCGAACACTGAAGCTTTCTTT. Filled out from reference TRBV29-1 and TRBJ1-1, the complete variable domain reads SAVISQKPSRDICQRGTSLTIQCQVDSQVTMMFWYRQQPGQSLTLIATANQGSEATYESGFVIDKFPISRPNLTFSTLTVSNMSPEDSSIYLCSVVRTANTEAFFGQGTRLTVV.

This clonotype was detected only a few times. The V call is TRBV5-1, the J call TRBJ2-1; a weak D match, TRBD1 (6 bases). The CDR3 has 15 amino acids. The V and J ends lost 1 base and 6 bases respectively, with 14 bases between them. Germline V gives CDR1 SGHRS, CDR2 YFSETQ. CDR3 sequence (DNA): TGCGCCAGCAGCTTGTTAGGGGCACAGGGCAATGAGCAGTTCTTC. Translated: CASSLLGAQGNEQFF.

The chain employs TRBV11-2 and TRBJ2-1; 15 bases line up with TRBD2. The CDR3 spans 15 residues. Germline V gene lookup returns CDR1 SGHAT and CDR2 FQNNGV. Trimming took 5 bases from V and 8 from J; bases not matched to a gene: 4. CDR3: CASSLGTSGRYEQFF. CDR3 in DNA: TGTGCCAGCAGCCTCGGGACTAGCGGGAGGTATGAGCAGTTCTTC.

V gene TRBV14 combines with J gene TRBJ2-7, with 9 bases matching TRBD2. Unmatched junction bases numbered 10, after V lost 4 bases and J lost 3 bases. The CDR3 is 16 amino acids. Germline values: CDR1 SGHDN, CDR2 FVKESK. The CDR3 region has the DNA TGTGCCAGCAGCCCCCTCGGCGGGGGGGGCGTCTACGAGCAGTACTTC. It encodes CASSPLGGGGVYEQYF. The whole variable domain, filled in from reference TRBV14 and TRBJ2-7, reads EAGVTQFPSHSVIEKGQTVTLRCDPISGHDNLYWYRRVMGKEIKFLLHFVKESKQDESGMPNNRFLAERTGGTYSTLKVQPAELEDSGVYFCASSPLGGGGVYEQYFGPGTRLTVT.

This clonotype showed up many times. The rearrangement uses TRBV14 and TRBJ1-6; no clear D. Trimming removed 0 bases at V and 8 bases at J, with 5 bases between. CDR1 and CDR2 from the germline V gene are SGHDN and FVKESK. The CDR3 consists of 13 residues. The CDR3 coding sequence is TGTGCCAGCAGCCAAGAGCTGGATTCACCCCTCCACTTT. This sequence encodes CASSQELDSPLHF.

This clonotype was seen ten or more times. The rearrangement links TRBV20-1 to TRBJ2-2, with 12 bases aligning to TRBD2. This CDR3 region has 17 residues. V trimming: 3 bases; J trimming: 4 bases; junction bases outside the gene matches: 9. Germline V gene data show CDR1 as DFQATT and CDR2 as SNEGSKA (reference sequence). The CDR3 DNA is TGCAGTGCTAGTGGACTAGCGGGGACCTCAGGCACCGGGGAGCTGTTTTTT. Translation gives CSASGLAGTSGTGELFF.

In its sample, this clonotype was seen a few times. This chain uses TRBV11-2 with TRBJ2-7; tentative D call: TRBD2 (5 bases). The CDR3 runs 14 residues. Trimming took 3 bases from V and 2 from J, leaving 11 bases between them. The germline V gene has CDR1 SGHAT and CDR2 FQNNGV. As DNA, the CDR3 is TGTGCCAGCAGCTTGGCTAGCCGGGCCTACGAGCAGTACTTC. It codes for CASSLASRAYEQYF.

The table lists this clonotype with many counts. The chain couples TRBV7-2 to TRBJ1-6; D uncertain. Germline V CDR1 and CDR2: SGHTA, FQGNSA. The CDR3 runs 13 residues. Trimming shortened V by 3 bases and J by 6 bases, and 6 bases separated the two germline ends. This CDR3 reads CASSLGSNSPLHF. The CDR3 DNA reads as TGTGCCAGCAGCTTGGGATCTAATTCACCCCTCCACTTT.

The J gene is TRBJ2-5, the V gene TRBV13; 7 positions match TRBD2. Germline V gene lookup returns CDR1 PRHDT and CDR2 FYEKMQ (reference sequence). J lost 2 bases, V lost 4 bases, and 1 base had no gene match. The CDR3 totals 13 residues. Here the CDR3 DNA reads TGTGCCAGCAGCTGGGGAGGGCAAGAGACCCAGTACTTC. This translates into CASSWGGQETQYF.

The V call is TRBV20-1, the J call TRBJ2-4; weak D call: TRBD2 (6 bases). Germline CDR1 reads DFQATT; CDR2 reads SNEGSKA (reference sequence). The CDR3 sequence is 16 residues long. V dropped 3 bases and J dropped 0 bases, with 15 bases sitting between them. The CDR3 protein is CSARVGRGIAKNIQYF. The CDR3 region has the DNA TGCAGTGCTAGGGTAGGGCGGGGTATAGCCAAAAACATTCAGTACTTC.

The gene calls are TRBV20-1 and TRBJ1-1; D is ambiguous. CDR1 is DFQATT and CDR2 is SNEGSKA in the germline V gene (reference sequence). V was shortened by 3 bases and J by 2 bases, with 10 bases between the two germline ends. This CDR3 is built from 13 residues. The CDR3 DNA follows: TGCAGTGCTAGCATGGGGAGTAACACTGAAGCTTTCTTT. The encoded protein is CSASMGSNTEAFF.

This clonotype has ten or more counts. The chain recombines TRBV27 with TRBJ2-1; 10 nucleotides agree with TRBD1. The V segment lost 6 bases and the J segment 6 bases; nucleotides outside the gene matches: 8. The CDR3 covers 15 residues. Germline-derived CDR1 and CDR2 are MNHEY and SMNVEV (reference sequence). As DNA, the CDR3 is TGTGCCAGCAGGCTCCGACAGGGGGCCTCCAATGAGCAGTTCTTC. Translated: CASRLRQGASNEQFF.

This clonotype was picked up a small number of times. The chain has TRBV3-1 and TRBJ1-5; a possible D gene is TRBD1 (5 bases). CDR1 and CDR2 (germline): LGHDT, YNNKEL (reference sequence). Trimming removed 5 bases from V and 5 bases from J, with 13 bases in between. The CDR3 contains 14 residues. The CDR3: CASSAREGDQPQHF. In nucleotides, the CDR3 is TGTGCCAGCAGCGCCAGGGAAGGGGATCAGCCCCAGCATTTT.